This passage covers 18 T cell receptor beta chains from one sample sequenced in a study of human CD8 memory T cell subsets. Generation of TCR beta libraries used UMI-labeled 5' RACE. TCRdb re-analyzed the 5' RACE reads; it lists each CDR3 protein once, without DNA. Its table records around 20,000 distinct CDR3 sequences. The sequenced sample consisted of CD8+ T cells from PBMCs. The receptors come from a human donor in good health.

By frequency, this clonotype registers medium-sized. The chain couples TRBV6-5 to TRBJ2-1; TCRdb gives TRBD1 as the D gene, but with no DNA this cannot be confirmed. This CDR3 comprises 16 residues. Per the germline V gene, CDR1 is MNHEY and CDR2 is SVGAGI. The CDR3 spells CASSYGAGKAYNEQFF.

This sequence joins TRBV6-2 or TRBV6-3 and TRBJ2-3; TCRdb indicates TRBD1, and absent DNA this call remains unverified. This CDR3 has 13 amino acids. Germline CDR1 is MNHEY and CDR2 is SVGEGT. CDR3 amino acids: CASSQTGADTQYF.

This clonotype is medium-sized by frequency. V is TRBV29-1 and J is TRBJ2-1; TCRdb's D call, TRBD1, is unchecked because there is no DNA. The CDR3 runs 15 residues. CDR1 is SQVTM, CDR2 ANQGSEA, per germline. This chain's CDR3 is CSVVTRDSSYNEQFF.

The CDR3 sequence is CASSQEMGGSTDTQYF. The chain carries TRBV3-1 and TRBJ2-3; the TRBD1 assignment by TCRdb is unverifiable without DNA. Germline V gene sequence: CDR1 LGHDT, CDR2 YNNKEL (reference sequence). The CDR3 length is 16 residues.

V gene TRBV10-2 combines with J gene TRBJ2-7. Germline CDR1 and CDR2: WSHSY and SAAADI. This CDR3 has 14 amino acids. CDR3 sequence reads: CASSESTALYEQYF.

The genes are TRBV24-1 and TRBJ1-2. From germline, CDR1 is KGHDR and CDR2 SFDVKD. This CDR3 contains 13 residues. CDR3 region: CATSDLSADGYTF.

The chain uses TRBV20-1 and TRBJ2-7; TCRdb outputs TRBD2, but without DNA this stays unchecked. Looked up from germline, CDR1 is DFQATT and CDR2 is SNEGSKA (reference sequence). This CDR3 has 13 amino acids. This CDR3 reads CSAPGLADYEQYF.

The chain recombines TRBV5-1 with TRBJ2-2. This CDR3 region has 17 residues. CDR1 is SGHRS and CDR2 is YFSETQ in the germline V gene. This CDR3 reads CASSLAGQSRNTGELFF.

Here the CDR3 reads CASSSFLAGGTDTQYF. V usage is TRBV7-8 and J usage is TRBJ2-3; there is no DNA to check the TCRdb D call of TRBD2. The CDR3 covers 16 residues. The germline V gene has CDR1 SGHVS and CDR2 FQNEAQ.

The chain has TRBV7-9 and TRBJ1-2. The CDR3 is made up of 14 amino acids. Germline V gives CDR1 SEHNR, CDR2 FQNEAQ (reference sequence). CDR3 in amino acids: CASSLGAAGWGYTF.

CDR3 sequence: CASSSLGPGNTIYF. The chain carries TRBV6-5 and TRBJ1-3. The CDR3 length is 14 residues. In germline, CDR1 is MNHEY, CDR2 SVGAGI.

The rearrangement links TRBV28 to TRBJ1-1. Per germline, CDR1 MDHEN and CDR2 SYDVKM. The CDR3 has 13 residues. The CDR3 region is CASSLAWNTEAFF.

The CDR3 region is CASRTSGNTIYF. The chain uses TRBV6-2 or TRBV6-3 and TRBJ1-3. The CDR3 is made up of 12 amino acids. CDR1 MNHEY and CDR2 SVGEGT come from the germline V gene.

The genes are TRBV5-6 and TRBJ1-6. CDR3 length equals 14 residues. Germline V lookup: CDR1 SGHDT, CDR2 YYEEEE. The chain's CDR3 is CASSQGTHNSPLHF. The full variable domain, its missing parts supplied by reference TRBV5-6 and TRBJ1-6, is DAGVTQSPTHLIKTRGQQVTLRCSPKSGHDTVSWYQQALGQGPQFIFQYYEEEERQRGNFPDRFSGHQFPNYSSELNVNALLLGDSALYLCASSQGTHNSPLHFGNGTRLTVT.

This chain's CDR3 is CASSISAGENYGYTF. The chain is built from TRBV19 and TRBJ1-2; absent DNA, TCRdb's TRBD1 call cannot be checked. There are 15 residues in the CDR3. CDR1 is LNHDA and CDR2 is SQIVND in the germline V gene (reference sequence). Combining the CDR3 with reference TRBV19 and TRBJ1-2 gives the whole variable domain DGGITQSPKYLFRKEGQNVTLSCEQNLNHDAMYWYRQDPGQGLRLIYYSQIVNDFQKGDIAEGYSVSREKKESFPLTVTSAQKNPTAFYLCASSISAGENYGYTFGSGTRLTVV.

This chain connects TRBV19 to TRBJ1-2; TCRdb names TRBD1, which stays unverified in the absence of DNA. This CDR3 comprises 16 residues. Germline assignment: CDR1 LNHDA and CDR2 SQIVND (reference sequence). The CDR3 is CASILGTPTGDYGYTF.

The rearrangement joins TRBV28 to TRBJ1-1; TCRdb's assignment of TRBD1 cannot be checked, as there is no DNA. Germline CDR1 reads MDHEN; CDR2 reads SYDVKM. The CDR3 is 12 residues long. CDR3 sequence: CASATGSTEAFF.

This chain uses TRBV19 with TRBJ2-2; as DNA is missing, the TRBD1 call by TCRdb cannot be tested. This CDR3 has 16 amino acids. From germline, CDR1 is LNHDA and CDR2 SQIVND (reference sequence). The CDR3 is CASSPLGQGGTGELFF.